This TCR beta chain came from a study of shared clonotypes between healthy human individuals. Study conclusions and caveats: Estimated richness values were generally larger in naive subsets than in memory subsets.

Everyone who donated was a Caucasian adult who lived in Nashville, Tennessee. The study separated CD4+ cells into CD45RA+ naive and CD45RA-negative memory subsets. Germline lookup yields CDR1 GTSNPN and CDR2 SVGIG (reference sequence). Trimming stripped 4 bases from V and 0 bases from J, with 17 bases between. The CDR3 is made up of 16 amino acids. Some clones are missing from TCRdb's copy, which holds only in-frame ones; the method was immunoSEQ multiplex PCR. This sample has 2 million to 2.5 million clones, with 90% to 97% found just once. For this clone: Its antigen remains unknown.

The receptor was isolated from a man aged 18 to 29 in good health. V and J are TRBV30 and TRBJ2-3; D is undetermined. The sequenced sample consisted of naive CD4+ T cells sorted from blood. Regarding subset: CD45RA+ positively selected. The CDR3 here is CAWTPGGTASTDTQYF. As DNA, the CDR3 is TGTGCCTGGACCCCCGGCGGTACTGCGAGCACAGATACGCAGTATTTT. The variable domain in full, with the rest retrieved from reference TRBV30 and TRBJ2-3, is SQTIHQWPATLVQPVGSPLSLECTVEGTSNPNLYWYRQAAGRGLQLLFYSVGIGQISSEVPQNLSASRPQDRQFILSSKKLLLSDSGFYLCAWTPGGTASTDTQYFGPGTRLTVL.